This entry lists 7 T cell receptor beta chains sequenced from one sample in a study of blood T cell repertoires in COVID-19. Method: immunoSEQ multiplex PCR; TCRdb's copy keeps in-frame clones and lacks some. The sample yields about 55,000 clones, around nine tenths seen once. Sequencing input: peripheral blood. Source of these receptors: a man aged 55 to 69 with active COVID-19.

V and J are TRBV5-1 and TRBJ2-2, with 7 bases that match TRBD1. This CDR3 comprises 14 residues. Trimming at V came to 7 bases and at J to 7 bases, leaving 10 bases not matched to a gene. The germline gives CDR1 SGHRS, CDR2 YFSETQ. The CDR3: CASHMTGSSGELFF. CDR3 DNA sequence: TGCGCCAGCCACATGACAGGGTCTAGCGGGGAGCTGTTTTTT.

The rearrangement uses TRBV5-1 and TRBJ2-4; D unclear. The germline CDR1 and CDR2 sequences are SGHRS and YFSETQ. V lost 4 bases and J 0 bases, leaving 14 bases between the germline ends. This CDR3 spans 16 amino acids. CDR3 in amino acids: CASSPLSQLAKNIQYF. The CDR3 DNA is TGCGCCAGCAGCCCCCTGAGCCAACTAGCCAAAAACATTCAGTACTTC.

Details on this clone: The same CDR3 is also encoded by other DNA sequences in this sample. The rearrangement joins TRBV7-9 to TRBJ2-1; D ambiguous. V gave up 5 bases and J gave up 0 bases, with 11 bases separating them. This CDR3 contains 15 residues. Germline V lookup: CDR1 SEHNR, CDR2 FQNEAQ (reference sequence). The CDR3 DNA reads TGTGCCAGCAGCCGCGGTAGAAGCTCCTACAATGAGCAGTTCTTC. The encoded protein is CASSRGRSSYNEQFF.

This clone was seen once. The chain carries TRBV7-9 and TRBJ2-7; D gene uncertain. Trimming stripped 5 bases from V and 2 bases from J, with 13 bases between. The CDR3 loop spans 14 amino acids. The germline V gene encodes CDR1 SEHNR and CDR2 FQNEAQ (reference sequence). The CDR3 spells CASSHANLAYEQYF. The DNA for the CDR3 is TGTGCCAGCAGCCACGCTAATCTGGCCTACGAGCAGTACTTC.

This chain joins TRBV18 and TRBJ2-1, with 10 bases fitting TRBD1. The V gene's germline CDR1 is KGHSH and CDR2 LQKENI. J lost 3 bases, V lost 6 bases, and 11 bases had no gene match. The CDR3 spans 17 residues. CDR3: CASSRLGTGDGYNEQFF. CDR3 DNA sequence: TGTGCCAGCTCCCGCCTGGGGACAGGGGATGGCTACAATGAGCAGTTCTTC. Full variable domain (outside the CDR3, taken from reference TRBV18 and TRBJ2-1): NAGVMQNPRHLVRRRGQEARLRCSPMKGHSHVYWYRQLPEEGLKFMVYLQKENIIDESGMPKERFSAEFPKEGPSILRIQQVVRGDSAAYFCASSRLGTGDGYNEQFFGPGTRLTVL.

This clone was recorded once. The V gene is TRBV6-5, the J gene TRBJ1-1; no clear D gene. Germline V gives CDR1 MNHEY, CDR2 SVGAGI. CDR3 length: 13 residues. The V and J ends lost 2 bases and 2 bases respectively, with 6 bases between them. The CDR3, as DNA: TGTGCCAGCAGTTACGTTAGTAACACTGAAGCTTTCTTT. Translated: CASSYVSNTEAFF.

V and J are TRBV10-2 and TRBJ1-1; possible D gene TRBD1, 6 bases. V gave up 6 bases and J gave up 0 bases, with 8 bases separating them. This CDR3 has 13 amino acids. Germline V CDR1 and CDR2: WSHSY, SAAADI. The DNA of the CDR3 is TGCGCCAGCAGCAGGGGTATGAACACTGAAGCTTTCTTT. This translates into CASSRGMNTEAFF.